A single sample is the source of the 14 T cell receptor beta chains below, sequenced in a study of T cell responses to AZD1222 COVID-19 vaccine. Generated by immunoSEQ multiplex PCR, the TCRdb table keeps only in-frame clones and is missing some. Of some 100,000 clones in the sample, approximately 87% were seen once. The material sequenced was peripheral blood, taken on day 0 of AZD1222 vaccination. All receptors come from an adult in good health.

The rearrangement uses TRBV24-1 and TRBJ2-5; 8 positions agree with TRBD1. CDR3 length: 15 residues. J lost 5 bases, V lost 4 bases, and 8 bases had no gene match. Germline V gene lookup returns CDR1 KGHDR and CDR2 SFDVKD. The CDR3 protein is CATSDPQGAGETQYF. CDR3 coding DNA: TGTGCCACCAGTGACCCTCAGGGGGCTGGTGAGACCCAGTACTTC.

V is TRBV5-1 and J is TRBJ1-4; maybe TRBD1 (5 bases). This CDR3 has 15 amino acids. The V end was cut by 4 bases, the J end by 5 bases, with 15 bases between. The germline CDR1 and CDR2 sequences are SGHRS and YFSETQ. The CDR3 loop is CASSPGQGQNEKLFF. Here the CDR3 DNA reads TGCGCCAGCAGCCCCGGTCAGGGTCAAAATGAAAAACTGTTTTTT.

The J gene is TRBJ2-1, the V gene TRBV3-1 (or the pseudogene TRBV3-2), with D unresolved. In germline, CDR1 is LGHDT, CDR2 YNNKEL (reference sequence). The CDR3 is 12 amino acids. V lost 5 bases to trimming and J lost 12 bases, with 14 bases between them. The CDR3 protein is CASSSASEGQFF. The CDR3 DNA reads as TGTGCCAGCAGCTCCGCCTCCGAAGGGCAGTTCTTC.

This rearrangement joins TRBV5-4 to TRBJ2-5; D ambiguous. This CDR3 spans 14 amino acids. In germline, CDR1 is SGHNT, CDR2 YYREEE (reference sequence). The germline V and J ends were trimmed by 1 base and 5 bases, with 12 bases remaining between them. CDR3 sequence reads: CASSLQARPETQYF. CDR3 bases: TGTGCCAGCAGCTTGCAGGCCAGGCCGGAGACCCAGTACTTC.

The chain has TRBV7-2 and TRBJ2-1; maybe TRBD2 (6 bases). Germline V gene data show CDR1 as SGHTA and CDR2 as FQGNSA. The V gene lost 3 bases and the J gene lost 0 bases, with 12 bases spanning the gap. This CDR3 comprises 16 residues. The CDR3 DNA reads as TGTGCCAGCAGCTTCTGGGGGGTGAGCTCCTACAATGAGCAGTTCTTC. As protein: CASSFWGVSSYNEQFF.

The genes are TRBV3-1 (or the pseudogene TRBV3-2) and TRBJ1-1; D may be TRBD1 (5 bases). The CDR3 sequence is 16 residues long. The germline V and J ends were trimmed by 2 bases and 5 bases, with 18 bases remaining between them. Germline assignment: CDR1 LGHDT and CDR2 YNNKEL (reference sequence). The CDR3 nucleotides are TGTGCCAGCAGCCAATCCCCCGGGGGAAGGGGAACTGAAGCTTTCTTT. Its translation is CASSQSPGGRGTEAFF.

This chain links TRBV11-2 with TRBJ1-2, with no clear D. Trimming left V 3 bases short and J 1 base short, with 6 bases between. The CDR3 consists of 13 residues. CDR1 is SGHAT, CDR2 FQNNGV, per germline. This chain's CDR3 is CASSFAGNYGYTF. CDR3 coding DNA: TGTGCCAGCAGCTTCGCGGGTAACTATGGCTACACCTTC.

The chain employs TRBV5-4 and TRBJ1-1; maybe TRBD1 (5 bases). Per the germline V gene, CDR1 is SGHNT and CDR2 is YYREEE (reference sequence). Trimming took off 1 base at V and 0 bases at J, with 7 bases between the two ends. The CDR3 has 14 residues. The CDR3 is CASSLRGVNTEAFF. For the CDR3, the DNA is TGTGCCAGCAGCTTGAGGGGAGTGAACACTGAAGCTTTCTTT.

The rearrangement links TRBV9 to TRBJ1-6, with 9 positions matching TRBD1. The trim removed 4 bases at V and 8 bases at J, leaving 7 bases unmatched. Germline CDR1 SGDLS, CDR2 YYNGEE. This CDR3 spans 15 amino acids. CDR3 amino acids: CASSITDRGDSPLHF. The CDR3 region has the DNA TGTGCCAGCAGCATCACGGACAGGGGTGATTCACCCCTCCACTTT.

The rearrangement links TRBV7-8 to TRBJ2-1; 8 nucleotides line up with TRBD1. Trimming removed 5 bases from V and 2 bases from J; junction bases left unmatched: 5. The germline V gene has CDR1 SGHVS and CDR2 FQNEAQ. This CDR3 region has 15 residues. The CDR3 DNA sequence: TGTGCCAGCAGCAAACGGACAGGGACCTACAATGAGCAGTTCTTC. This codes for CASSKRTGTYNEQFF.

The rearrangement links TRBV12-3 or TRBV12-4 to TRBJ1-2, with 9 bases fitting TRBD1. The CDR3 is 13 amino acids. Trimming at V came to 4 bases and at J to 8 bases, leaving 5 bases not matched to a gene. The CDR3 nucleotides are TGTGCCAGCAGTTGGGACAGGGCTGGGGGCTACACCTTC. Encoded protein: CASSWDRAGGYTF.

The chain has TRBV4-2 and TRBJ2-1; TRBD2 agrees at 7 bases. V trimming: 2 bases; J trimming: 9 bases; junction bases outside the gene matches: 7. The CDR3 length is 14 residues. Per the germline V gene, CDR1 is LGHNA and CDR2 is YNFKEQ. The CDR3 DNA sequence: TGTGCCAGCAGCCAACATCCGACTAGCAGTGAGCAGTTCTTC. The encoded protein is CASSQHPTSSEQFF.

The rearrangement joins TRBV7-2 to TRBJ1-5; 9 nucleotides line up with TRBD1. The V gene's germline CDR1 is SGHTA and CDR2 FQGNSA. V lost 5 bases and J lost 4; bases outside the gene matches: 0. The CDR3 extends over 13 amino acids. The CDR3 DNA reads TGTGCCAGCAGCGGACAGGGGAATCAGCCCCAGCATTTT. Translation: CASSGQGNQPQHF.

The rearrangement uses TRBV6-5 and TRBJ2-1; no clear D gene. Germline V gene lookup returns CDR1 MNHEY and CDR2 SVGAGI. Trimming shortened V by 2 bases and J by 8 bases, and 13 bases separated the two germline ends. The CDR3 totals 14 residues. Here the CDR3 DNA reads TGTGCCAGCAGTTACCGGACCCCCGGCGATGAGCAGTTCTTC. It codes for CASSYRTPGDEQFF.